These 13 T cell receptor beta chains originate from one sample sequenced in a study of siplizumab effects on memory and regulatory T cells. Generated by immunoSEQ multiplex PCR, the TCRdb table keeps only in-frame clones and is missing some. The sample has approximately 100,000 clones, under 95% seen once; the top ten hold 0.55% to 0.85%. Material for sequencing was Tregs sorted from blood. These receptor sequences come from a human donor in good health.

The V call is TRBV27, the J call TRBJ1-5; 10 bases agree with TRBD1. This CDR3 comprises 14 residues. With 8 bases clipped from V and 4 bases from J, the junction kept 5 bases outside the gene matches. CDR1 and CDR2 (germline): MNHEY, SMNVEV (reference sequence). CDR3 sequence (DNA): TGTGCCAGCTCCTGGACAGGGGGAAATCAGCCCCAGCATTTT. It encodes CASSWTGGNQPQHF.

The CDR3: CASTRAAAGQETQYF. CDR3 sequence (DNA): TGTGCCAGCACGAGGGCTGCGGCGGGCCAAGAGACCCAGTACTTC. J is TRBJ2-5 and V is TRBV11-2; possible D gene TRBD2, 5 bases. V lost 7 bases to trimming and J lost 1 base, with 16 bases between them. This CDR3 contains 15 residues. Germline V gene lookup returns CDR1 SGHAT and CDR2 FQNNGV.

The CDR3 DNA follows: TGCAGCGGTGGACAGGCAACTAATGAAAAACTGTTTTTT. This codes for CSGGQATNEKLFF. The chain joins TRBV29-1 to TRBJ1-4; 7 bases line up with TRBD1. J gave up 0 bases and V 7 bases, and 2 bases lay outside the gene matches. Germline assignment: CDR1 SQVTM and CDR2 ANQGSEA. There are 13 residues in the CDR3.

The chain joins TRBV19 to TRBJ2-3; TRBD2 aligns across 7 bases. The CDR3 spans 15 residues. Trimming cost V 6 bases and J 4 bases; bases outside gene matches: 10. Germline V CDR1 and CDR2: LNHDA, SQIVND (reference sequence). The CDR3: CASRGRDQGPDTQYF. CDR3 coding DNA: TGTGCCAGTAGGGGGAGGGACCAGGGACCAGATACGCAGTATTTT.

This clone was counted once. The chain joins TRBV5-1 to TRBJ2-1, with 11 bases matching TRBD2. Germline V gene sequence: CDR1 SGHRS, CDR2 YFSETQ. This CDR3 comprises 17 residues. V dropped 4 bases and J dropped 1; count of bases not matched to a gene: 7. The CDR3 DNA follows: TGCGCCAGCAGCCTTGGAGGGACTAGCGGTTCCTACAATGAGCAGTTCTTC. Residues: CASSLGGTSGSYNEQFF.

The chain has TRBV28 and TRBJ2-7; 7 nucleotides match TRBD1. The V and J ends lost 6 bases and 3 bases, in that order; junction bases with no gene match: 11. The CDR3 consists of 15 residues. Germline CDR1 and CDR2: MDHEN and SYDVKM. CDR3 sequence (DNA): TGTGCCAGCAGCAGGGACAGCCCTTGGTTCTACGAGCAGTACTTC. Its translation is CASSRDSPWFYEQYF. Using reference TRBV28 and TRBJ2-7 for the parts outside the CDR3, the full variable domain is DVKVTQSSRYLVKRTGEKVFLECVQDMDHENMFWYRQDPGLGLRLIYFSYDVKMKEKGDIPEGYSVSREKKERFSLILESASTNQTSMYLCASSRDSPWFYEQYFGPGTRLTVT.

The chain is built from TRBV7-9 and TRBJ1-5; D is perhaps TRBD1 (6 bases). The germline V and J ends were trimmed by 5 bases and 0 bases, with 11 bases remaining between them. CDR1 and CDR2 from the germline V gene are SEHNR and FQNEAQ (reference sequence). The length of the CDR3 is 15 residues. CDR3 residues: CASSPWTVSNQPQHF. The CDR3 DNA reads TGTGCCAGCAGCCCGTGGACAGTTAGCAATCAGCCCCAGCATTTT.

This clone appeared a single time. This sequence joins TRBV2 and TRBJ1-5, with D unclear. The CDR3 runs 12 residues. Trimming took off 7 bases at V and 3 bases at J, with 7 bases between the two ends. In germline, CDR1 is SNHLY, CDR2 FYNNEI. CDR3 sequence: CASKITNQPQHF. In DNA form, the CDR3 reads TGTGCCAGCAAGATTACCAATCAGCCCCAGCATTTT.

The V and J genes are TRBV7-9 and TRBJ1-5, with 7 bases aligning to TRBD1. Losses at the gene ends were 5 bases for V and 3 bases for J; bases not matched to a gene: 7. The CDR3 loop spans 15 amino acids. CDR1 and CDR2 from the germline V gene are SEHNR and FQNEAQ (reference sequence). CDR3 sequence (DNA): TGTGCCAGCAGCGGGACAGCTGGACCCAATCAGCCCCAGCATTTT. It is translated as CASSGTAGPNQPQHF.

The genes are TRBV5-8 and TRBJ2-1; D is unresolved. CDR1 SGHTS and CDR2 YDEGEE come from the germline V gene. There are 15 residues in the CDR3. Trimming removed 3 bases from V and 0 bases from J, with 10 bases in between. CDR3 residues: CASSWDFSSYNEQFF. CDR3 coding DNA: TGTGCCAGCAGCTGGGATTTTAGCTCCTACAATGAGCAGTTCTTC.

The gene calls are TRBV19 and TRBJ1-5; D gene ambiguous. Looked up from germline, CDR1 is LNHDA and CDR2 is SQIVND (reference sequence). The CDR3 length is 11 residues. Trimming left V 10 bases short and J 12 bases short, with 16 bases between. CDR3 coding DNA: TGTGCCACCAAAGAGGGCCTAGTCCAGCATTTT. Residues: CATKEGLVQHF.

The V gene is TRBV10-3, the J gene TRBJ1-2; D is possibly TRBD1 (6 bases). This CDR3 spans 13 amino acids. Germline assignment: CDR1 ENHRY and CDR2 SYGVKD. Trimming removed 10 bases at V and 8 bases at J, with 20 bases between. The CDR3 coding sequence is TGTGCCAGCAAGGGCCCTCCGGGGGGCGGCTACACCTTC. Residues: CASKGPPGGGYTF.

The V and J genes are TRBV19 and TRBJ2-1; 8 nucleotides agree with TRBD2. The ends lost 4 bases at V and 6 bases at J; junction bases unmatched: 17. Germline CDR1 is LNHDA and CDR2 is SQIVND (reference sequence). This CDR3 is 18 amino acids long. In DNA, the CDR3 is TGTGCCAGTAGTACCCCAGGGTCCGCAAGCGGGAGAGGCAATGAGCAGTTCTTC. This codes for CASSTPGSASGRGNEQFF.